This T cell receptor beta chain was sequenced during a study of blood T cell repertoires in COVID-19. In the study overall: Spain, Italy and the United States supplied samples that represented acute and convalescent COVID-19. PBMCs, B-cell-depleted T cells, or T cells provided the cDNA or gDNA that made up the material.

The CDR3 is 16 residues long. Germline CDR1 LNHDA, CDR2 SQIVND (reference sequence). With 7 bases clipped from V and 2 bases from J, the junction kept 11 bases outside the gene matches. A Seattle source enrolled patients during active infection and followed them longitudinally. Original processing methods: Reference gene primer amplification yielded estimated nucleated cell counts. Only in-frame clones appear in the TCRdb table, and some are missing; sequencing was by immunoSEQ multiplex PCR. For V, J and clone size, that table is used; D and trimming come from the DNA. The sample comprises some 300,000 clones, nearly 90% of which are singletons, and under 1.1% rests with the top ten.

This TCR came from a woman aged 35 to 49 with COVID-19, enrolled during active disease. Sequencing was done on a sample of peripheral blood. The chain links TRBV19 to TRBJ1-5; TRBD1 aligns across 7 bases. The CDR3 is CASILAEGAGNQPQHF. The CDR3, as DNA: TGTGCCAGTATCCTCGCCGAGGGGGCGGGCAATCAGCCCCAGCATTTT.